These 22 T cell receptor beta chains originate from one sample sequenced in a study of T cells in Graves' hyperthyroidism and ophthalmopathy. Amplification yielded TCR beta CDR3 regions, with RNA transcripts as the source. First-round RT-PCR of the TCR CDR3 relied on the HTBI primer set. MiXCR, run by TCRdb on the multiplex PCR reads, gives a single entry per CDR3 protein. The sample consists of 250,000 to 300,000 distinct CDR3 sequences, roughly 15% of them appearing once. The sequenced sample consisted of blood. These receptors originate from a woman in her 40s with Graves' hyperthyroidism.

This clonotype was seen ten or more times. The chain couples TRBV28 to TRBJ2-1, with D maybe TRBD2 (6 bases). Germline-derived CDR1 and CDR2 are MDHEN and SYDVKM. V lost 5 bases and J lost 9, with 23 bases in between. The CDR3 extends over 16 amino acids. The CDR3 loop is CASSRAGTFGLSEQFF. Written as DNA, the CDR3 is TGTGCCAGCAGTCGAGCCGGGACTTTTGGTCTTAGTGAGCAGTTCTTC.

The CDR3 spells CASSSAGQPHSGAFF. DNA of the CDR3: TGTGCCAGCAGTTCCGCCGGGCAGCCCCATTCGGGGGCTTTCTTT. This chain links TRBV7-8 with TRBJ1-1; D is ambiguous. Germline V gene sequence: CDR1 SGHVS, CDR2 FQNEAQ. The germline V and J ends were trimmed by 6 bases and 11 bases, with 25 bases remaining between them. This CDR3 has 15 residues.

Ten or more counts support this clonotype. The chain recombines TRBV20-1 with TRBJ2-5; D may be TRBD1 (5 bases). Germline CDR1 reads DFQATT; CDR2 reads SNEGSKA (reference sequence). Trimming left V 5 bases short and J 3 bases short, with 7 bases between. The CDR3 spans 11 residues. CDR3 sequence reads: CSAGREETQYF. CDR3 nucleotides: TGCAGTGCTGGCAGGGAAGAGACCCAGTACTTC.

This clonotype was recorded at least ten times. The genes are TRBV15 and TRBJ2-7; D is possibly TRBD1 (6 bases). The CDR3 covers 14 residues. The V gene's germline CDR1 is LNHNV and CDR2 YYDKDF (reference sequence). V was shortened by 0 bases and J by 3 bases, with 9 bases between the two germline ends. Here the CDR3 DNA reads TGTGCCACCAGCAGAGATAAAGGGGGCTACGAGCAGTACTTC. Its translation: CATSRDKGGYEQYF.

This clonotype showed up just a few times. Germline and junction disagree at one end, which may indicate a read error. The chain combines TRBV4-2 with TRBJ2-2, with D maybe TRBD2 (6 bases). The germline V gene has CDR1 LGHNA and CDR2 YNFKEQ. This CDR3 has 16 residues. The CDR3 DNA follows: TGTGCCAGCAGCCAAGTGACCCGGGGGAACACCTGGGAGCTGTTTTTT. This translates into CASSQVTRGNTWELFF.

The chain's CDR3 is CASSTGTLSYEQYF. CDR3 sequence (DNA): TGTGCCAGTAGTACCGGGACCCTCTCCTACGAGCAGTACTTC. The genes are TRBV19 and TRBJ2-7; either TRBD1 or TRBD2 may supply D (5 bases each). This CDR3 region has 14 residues. V lost 4 bases, J lost 0 bases, and 10 bases lay in between. From germline, CDR1 is LNHDA and CDR2 SQIVND (reference sequence).

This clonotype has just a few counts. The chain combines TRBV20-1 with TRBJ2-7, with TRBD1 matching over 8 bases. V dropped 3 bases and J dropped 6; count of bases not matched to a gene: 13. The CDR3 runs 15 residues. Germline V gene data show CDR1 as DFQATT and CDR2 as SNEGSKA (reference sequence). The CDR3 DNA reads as TGCAGTGCTAGCGCGGGATCCGGACAGGGCGGCGAGCAGTACTTC. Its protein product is CSASAGSGQGGEQYF.

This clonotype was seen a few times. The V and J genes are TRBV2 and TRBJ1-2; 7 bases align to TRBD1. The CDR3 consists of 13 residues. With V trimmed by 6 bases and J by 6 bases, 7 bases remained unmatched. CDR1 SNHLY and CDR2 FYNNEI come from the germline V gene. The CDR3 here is CASSAGGWNGYTF. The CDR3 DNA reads TGTGCCAGCAGCGCAGGGGGATGGAATGGCTACACCTTC.

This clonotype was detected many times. The chain's CDR3 is CATSDHGKGNGYTF. CDR3 bases: TGTGCCACCAGTGACCACGGGAAAGGGAATGGCTACACCTTC. The genes are TRBV24-1 and TRBJ1-2; D unresolved. The CDR3 runs to 14 residues. The germline gives CDR1 KGHDR, CDR2 SFDVKD. Between the trimmed V and J ends, which lost 4 bases and 6 bases, there was a span of 14 bases.

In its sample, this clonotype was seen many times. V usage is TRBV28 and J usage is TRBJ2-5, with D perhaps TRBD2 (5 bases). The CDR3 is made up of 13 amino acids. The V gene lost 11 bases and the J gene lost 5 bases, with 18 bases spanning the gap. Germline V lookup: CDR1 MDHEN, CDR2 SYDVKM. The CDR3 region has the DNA TGTGCCTCACTAGGGCAGCCTGGGGAGACCCAGTACTTC. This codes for CASLGQPGETQYF.

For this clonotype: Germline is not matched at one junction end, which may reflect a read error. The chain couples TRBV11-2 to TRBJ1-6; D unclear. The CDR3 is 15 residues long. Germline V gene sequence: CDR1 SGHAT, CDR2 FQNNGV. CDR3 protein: CASSLNRAGNSSLHF. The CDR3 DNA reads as TGTGCCAGCAGCTTAAATCGAGCGGGAAATTCATCCCTCCACTTT.

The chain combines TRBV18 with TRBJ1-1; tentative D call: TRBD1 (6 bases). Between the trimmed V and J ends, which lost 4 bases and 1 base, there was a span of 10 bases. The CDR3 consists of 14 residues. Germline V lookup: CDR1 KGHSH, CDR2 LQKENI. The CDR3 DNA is TGTGCCAGCTCACAGGACAGACAGAACACTGAAGCTTTCTTT. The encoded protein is CASSQDRQNTEAFF.

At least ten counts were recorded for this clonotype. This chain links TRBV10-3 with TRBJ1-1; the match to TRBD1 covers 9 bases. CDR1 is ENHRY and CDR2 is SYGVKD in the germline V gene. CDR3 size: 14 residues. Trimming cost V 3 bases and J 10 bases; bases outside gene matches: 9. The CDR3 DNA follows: TGTGCCATCAGTGACCCAGGACAGGGGCCCGGAGCTTTCTTT. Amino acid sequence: CAISDPGQGPGAFF.

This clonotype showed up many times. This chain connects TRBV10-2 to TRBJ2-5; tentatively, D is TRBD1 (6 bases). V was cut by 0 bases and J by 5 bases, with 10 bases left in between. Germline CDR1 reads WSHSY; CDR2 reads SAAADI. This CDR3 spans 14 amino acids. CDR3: CASSESRRGETQYF. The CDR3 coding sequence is TGCGCCAGCAGTGAGTCGAGAAGGGGGGAGACCCAGTACTTC.

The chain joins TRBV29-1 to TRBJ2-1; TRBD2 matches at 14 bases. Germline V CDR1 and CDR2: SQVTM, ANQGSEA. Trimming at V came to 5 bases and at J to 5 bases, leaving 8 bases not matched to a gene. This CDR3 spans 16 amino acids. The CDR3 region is CSVFSTSGRGHNEQFF. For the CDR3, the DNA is TGCAGCGTTTTCTCGACTAGCGGGAGGGGACACAATGAGCAGTTCTTC.

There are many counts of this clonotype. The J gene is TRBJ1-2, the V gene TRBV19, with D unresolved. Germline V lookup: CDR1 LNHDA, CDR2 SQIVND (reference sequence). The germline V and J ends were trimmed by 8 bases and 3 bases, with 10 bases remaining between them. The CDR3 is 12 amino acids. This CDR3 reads CASGDTYYGYTF. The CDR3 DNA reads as TGTGCCAGTGGCGACACCTACTATGGCTACACCTTC. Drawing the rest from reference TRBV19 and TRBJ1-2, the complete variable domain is DGGITQSPKYLFRKEGQNVTLSCEQNLNHDAMYWYRQDPGQGLRLIYYSQIVNDFQKGDIAEGYSVSREKKESFPLTVTSAQKNPTAFYLCASGDTYYGYTFGSGTRLTVV.

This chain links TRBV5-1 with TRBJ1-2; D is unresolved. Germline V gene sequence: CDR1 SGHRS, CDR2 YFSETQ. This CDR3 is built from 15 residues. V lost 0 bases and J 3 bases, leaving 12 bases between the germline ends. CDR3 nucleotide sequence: TGCGCCAGCAGCTTGGCCCTCGGGCAACACTATGGCTACACCTTC. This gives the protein CASSLALGQHYGYTF.

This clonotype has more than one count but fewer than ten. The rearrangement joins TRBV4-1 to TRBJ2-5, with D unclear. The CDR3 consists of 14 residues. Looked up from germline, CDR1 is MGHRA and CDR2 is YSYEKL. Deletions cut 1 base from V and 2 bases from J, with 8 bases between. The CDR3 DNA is TGCGCCAGCAGCCAAGGAAGCATACAAGAGACCCAGTACTTC. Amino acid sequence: CASSQGSIQETQYF.

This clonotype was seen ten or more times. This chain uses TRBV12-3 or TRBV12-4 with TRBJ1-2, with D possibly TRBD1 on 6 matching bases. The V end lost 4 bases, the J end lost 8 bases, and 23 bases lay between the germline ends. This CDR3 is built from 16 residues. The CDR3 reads CASSSDRGLTHRGYTF. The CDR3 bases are TGTGCCAGCAGTTCGGACAGAGGGCTAACTCACCGGGGCTACACCTTC.

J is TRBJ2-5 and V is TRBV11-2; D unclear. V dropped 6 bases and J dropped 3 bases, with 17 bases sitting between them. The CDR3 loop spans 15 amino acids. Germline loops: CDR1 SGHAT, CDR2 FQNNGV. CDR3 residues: CASSYGIGREETQYF. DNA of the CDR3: TGTGCCAGCAGTTATGGGATAGGGCGAGAAGAGACCCAGTACTTC.

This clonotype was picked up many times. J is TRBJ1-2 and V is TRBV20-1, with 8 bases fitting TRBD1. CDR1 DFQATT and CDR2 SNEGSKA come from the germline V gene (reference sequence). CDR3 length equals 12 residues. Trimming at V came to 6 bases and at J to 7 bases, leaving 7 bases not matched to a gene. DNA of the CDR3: TGCAGTGCCCCGGGGACAGGATTTGGCTACACCTTC. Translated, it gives CSAPGTGFGYTF.

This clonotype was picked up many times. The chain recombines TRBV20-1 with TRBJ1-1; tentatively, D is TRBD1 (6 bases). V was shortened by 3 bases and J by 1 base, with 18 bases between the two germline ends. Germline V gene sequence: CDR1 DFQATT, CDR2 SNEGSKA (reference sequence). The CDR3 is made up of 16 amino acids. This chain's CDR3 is CSARGAHSTPNTEAFF. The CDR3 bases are TGCAGTGCTAGGGGGGCCCACTCGACTCCGAACACTGAAGCTTTCTTT.